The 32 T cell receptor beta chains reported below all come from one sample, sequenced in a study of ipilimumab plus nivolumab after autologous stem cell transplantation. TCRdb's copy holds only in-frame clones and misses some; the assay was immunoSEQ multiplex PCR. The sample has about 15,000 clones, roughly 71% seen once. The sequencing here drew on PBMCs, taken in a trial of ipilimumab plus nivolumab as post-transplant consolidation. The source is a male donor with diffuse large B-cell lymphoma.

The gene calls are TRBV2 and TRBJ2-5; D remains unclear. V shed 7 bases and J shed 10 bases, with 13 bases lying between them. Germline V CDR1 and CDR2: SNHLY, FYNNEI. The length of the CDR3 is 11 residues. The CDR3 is CASTSSLSQYF. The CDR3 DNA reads TGTGCCAGCACTTCGTCCTTGAGCCAGTACTTC. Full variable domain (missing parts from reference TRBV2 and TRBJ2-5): EPEVTQTPSHQVTQMGQEVILRCVPISNHLYFYWYRQILGQKVEFLVSFYNNEISEKSEIFDDQFSVERPDGSNFTLKIRSTKLEDSAMYFCASTSSLSQYFGPGTRLLVL.

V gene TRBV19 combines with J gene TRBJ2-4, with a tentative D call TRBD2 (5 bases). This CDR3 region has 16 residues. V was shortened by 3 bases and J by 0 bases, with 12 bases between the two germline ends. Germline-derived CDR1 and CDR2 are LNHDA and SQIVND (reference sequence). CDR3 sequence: CASSMGFAGAKNIQYF. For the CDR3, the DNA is TGTGCCAGTAGTATGGGTTTCGCGGGAGCCAAAAACATTCAGTACTTC.

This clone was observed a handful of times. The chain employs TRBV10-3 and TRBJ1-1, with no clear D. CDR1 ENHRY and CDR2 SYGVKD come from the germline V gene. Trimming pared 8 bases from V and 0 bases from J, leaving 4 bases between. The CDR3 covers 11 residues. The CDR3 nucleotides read TGTGCCATCGGCATGAACACTGAAGCTTTCTTT. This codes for CAIGMNTEAFF.

The CDR3 DNA reads TGCGCCAGCAGCTTGGGTCCCTCCTACAATGAGCAGTTCTTC. Its translation: CASSLGPSYNEQFF. This rearrangement joins TRBV5-1 to TRBJ2-1; D not resolved. The CDR3 extends over 14 amino acids. From germline, CDR1 is SGHRS and CDR2 YFSETQ. Trimming pared 0 bases from V and 0 bases from J, leaving 4 bases between.

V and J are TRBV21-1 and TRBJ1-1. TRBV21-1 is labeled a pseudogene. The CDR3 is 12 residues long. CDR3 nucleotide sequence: TGTGCCAGCAGCAAAGGTTGGGGGGAAGCTTTCTTT. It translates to CASSKGWGEAFF.

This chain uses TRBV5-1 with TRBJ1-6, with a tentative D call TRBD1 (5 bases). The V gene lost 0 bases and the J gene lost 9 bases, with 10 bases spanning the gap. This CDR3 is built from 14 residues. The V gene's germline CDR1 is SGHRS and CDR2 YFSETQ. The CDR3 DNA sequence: TGCGCCAGCAGCTTGGCTGCGGGGGGTTCACCCCTCCACTTT. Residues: CASSLAAGGSPLHF.

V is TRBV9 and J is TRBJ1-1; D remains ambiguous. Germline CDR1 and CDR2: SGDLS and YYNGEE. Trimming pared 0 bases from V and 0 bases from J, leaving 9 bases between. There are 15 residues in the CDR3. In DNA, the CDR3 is TGTGCCAGCAGCGTAGAACAGAGCCTGAACACTGAAGCTTTCTTT. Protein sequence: CASSVEQSLNTEAFF.

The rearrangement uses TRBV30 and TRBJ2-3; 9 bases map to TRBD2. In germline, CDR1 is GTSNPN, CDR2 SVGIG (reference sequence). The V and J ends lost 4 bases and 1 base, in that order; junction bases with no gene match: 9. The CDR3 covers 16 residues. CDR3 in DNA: TGTGCCTGGAACGGCGGGGGGGCCCTGGGCACAGATACGCAGTATTTT. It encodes CAWNGGGALGTDTQYF.

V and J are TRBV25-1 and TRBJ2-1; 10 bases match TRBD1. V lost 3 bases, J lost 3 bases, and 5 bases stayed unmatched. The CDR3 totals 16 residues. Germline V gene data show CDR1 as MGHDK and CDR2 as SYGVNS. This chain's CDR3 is CASSDTGTGDYNEQFF. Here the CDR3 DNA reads TGTGCCAGCAGTGATACCGGGACAGGGGACTACAATGAGCAGTTCTTC.

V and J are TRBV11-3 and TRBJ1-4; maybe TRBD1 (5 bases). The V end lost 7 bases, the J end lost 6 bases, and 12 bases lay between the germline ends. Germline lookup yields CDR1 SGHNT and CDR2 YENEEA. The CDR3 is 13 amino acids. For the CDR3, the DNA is TGTGCCAGCACCGGGGTAGGGGATGAAAAACTGTTTTTT. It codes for CASTGVGDEKLFF. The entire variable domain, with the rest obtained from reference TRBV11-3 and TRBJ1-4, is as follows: EAGVVQSPRYKIIEKKQPVAFWCNPISGHNTLYWYLQNLGQGPELLIRYENEEAVDDSQLPKDRFSAERLKGVDSTLKIQPAELGDSAVYLCASTGVGDEKLFFGSGTQLSVL.

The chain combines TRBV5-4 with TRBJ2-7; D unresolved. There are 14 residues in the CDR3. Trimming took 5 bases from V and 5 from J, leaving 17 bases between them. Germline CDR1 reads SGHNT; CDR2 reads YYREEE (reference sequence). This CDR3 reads CASRSSEDWDEQYF. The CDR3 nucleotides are TGTGCCAGCAGGTCCTCCGAGGATTGGGACGAGCAGTACTTC.

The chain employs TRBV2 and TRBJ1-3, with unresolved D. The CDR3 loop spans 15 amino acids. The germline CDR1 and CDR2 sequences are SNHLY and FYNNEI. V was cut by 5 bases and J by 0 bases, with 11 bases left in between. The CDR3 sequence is CASSLEARSGNTIYF. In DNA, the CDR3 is TGTGCCAGCAGTCTAGAGGCCCGCTCTGGAAACACCATATATTTT.

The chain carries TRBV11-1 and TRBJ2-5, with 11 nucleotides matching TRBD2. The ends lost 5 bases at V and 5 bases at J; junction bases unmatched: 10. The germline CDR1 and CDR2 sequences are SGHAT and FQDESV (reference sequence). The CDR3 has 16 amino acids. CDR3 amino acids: CASSPIAGGPGETQYF. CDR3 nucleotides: TGTGCCAGCAGCCCTATAGCGGGAGGGCCAGGGGAGACCCAGTACTTC. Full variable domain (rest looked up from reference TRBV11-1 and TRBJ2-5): EAEVAQSPRYKITEKSQAVAFWCDPISGHATLYWYRQILGQGPELLVQFQDESVVDDSQLPKDRFSAERLKGVDSTLKIQPAELGDSAMYLCASSPIAGGPGETQYFGPGTRLLVL.

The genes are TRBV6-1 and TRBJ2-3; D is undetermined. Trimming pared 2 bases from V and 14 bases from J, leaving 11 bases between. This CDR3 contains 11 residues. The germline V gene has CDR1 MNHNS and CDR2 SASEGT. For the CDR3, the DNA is TGTGCCAGCAGTGAAACTCAGCGTCGGTATTTT. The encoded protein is CASSETQRRYF.

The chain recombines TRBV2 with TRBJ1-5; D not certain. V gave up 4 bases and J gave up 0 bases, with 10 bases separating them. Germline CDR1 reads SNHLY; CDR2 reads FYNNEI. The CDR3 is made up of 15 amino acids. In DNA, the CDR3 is TGTGCCAGCAGTGGGGGAACCTATAGCAATCAGCCCCAGCATTTT. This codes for CASSGGTYSNQPQHF.

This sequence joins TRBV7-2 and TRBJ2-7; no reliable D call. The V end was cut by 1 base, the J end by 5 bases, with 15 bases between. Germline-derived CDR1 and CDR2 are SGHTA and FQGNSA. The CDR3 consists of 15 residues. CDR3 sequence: CASSLGPDLLNEQYF. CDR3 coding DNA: TGTGCCAGCAGCTTAGGCCCAGACCTGCTCAACGAGCAGTACTTC.

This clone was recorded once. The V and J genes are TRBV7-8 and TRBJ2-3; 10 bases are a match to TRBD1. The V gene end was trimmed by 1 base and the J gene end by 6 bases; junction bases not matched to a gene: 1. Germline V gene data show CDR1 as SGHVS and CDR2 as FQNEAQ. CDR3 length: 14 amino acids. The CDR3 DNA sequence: TGTGCCAGCAGCTTAGGGACAGGGGGGGATACGCAGTATTTT. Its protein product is CASSLGTGGDTQYF.

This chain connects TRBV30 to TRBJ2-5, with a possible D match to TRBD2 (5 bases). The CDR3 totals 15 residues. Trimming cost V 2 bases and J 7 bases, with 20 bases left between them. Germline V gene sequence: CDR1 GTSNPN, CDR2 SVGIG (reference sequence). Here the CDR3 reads CAWSPDPGKRGTQYF. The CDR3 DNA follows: TGTGCCTGGAGTCCTGACCCCGGGAAACGAGGGACCCAGTACTTC.

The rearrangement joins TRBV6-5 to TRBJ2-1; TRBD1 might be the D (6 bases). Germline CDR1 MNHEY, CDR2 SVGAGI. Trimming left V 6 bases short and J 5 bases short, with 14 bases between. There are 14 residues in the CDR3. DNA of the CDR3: TGTGCCAGCAGCTTCGGACAGCAGAACAATGAGCAGTTCTTC. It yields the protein CASSFGQQNNEQFF.

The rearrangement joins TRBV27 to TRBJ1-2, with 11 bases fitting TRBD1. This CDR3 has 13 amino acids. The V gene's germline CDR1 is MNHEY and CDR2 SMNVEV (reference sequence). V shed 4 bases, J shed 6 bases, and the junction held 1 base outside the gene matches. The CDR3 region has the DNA TGTGCCAGCAGTTCGGACAGGGGGCATGGCTACACCTTC. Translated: CASSSDRGHGYTF.

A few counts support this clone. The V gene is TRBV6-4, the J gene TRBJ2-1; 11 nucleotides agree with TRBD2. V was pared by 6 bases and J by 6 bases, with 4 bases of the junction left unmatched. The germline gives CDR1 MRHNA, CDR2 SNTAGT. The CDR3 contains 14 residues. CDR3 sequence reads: CASRPSGGSNEQFF. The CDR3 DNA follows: TGTGCCAGCAGACCTAGCGGGGGGTCCAATGAGCAGTTCTTC.

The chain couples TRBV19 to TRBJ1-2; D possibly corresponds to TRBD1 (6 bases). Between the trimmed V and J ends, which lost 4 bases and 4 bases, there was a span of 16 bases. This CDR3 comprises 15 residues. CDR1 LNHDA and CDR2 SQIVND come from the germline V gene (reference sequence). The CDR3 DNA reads TGTGCCAGTAGTAGAACAGGGTTTCTCGCCTATGGCTACACCTTC. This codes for CASSRTGFLAYGYTF.

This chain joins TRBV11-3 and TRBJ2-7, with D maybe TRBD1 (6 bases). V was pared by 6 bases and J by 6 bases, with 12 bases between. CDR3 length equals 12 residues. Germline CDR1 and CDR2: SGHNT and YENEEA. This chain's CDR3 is CASSDQGIEQYF. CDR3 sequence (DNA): TGTGCCAGCAGTGACCAGGGGATCGAGCAGTACTTC.

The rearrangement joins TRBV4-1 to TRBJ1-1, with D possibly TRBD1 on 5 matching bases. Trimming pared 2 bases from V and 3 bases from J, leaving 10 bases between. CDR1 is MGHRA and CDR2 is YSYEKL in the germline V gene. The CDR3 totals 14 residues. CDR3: CASSQSEGYTEAFF. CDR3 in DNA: TGCGCCAGCAGCCAATCGGAGGGGTACACTGAAGCTTTCTTT.

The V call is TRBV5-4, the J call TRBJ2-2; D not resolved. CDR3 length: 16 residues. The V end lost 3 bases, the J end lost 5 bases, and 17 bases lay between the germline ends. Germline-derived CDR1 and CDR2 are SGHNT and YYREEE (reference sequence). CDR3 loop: CASSSSSLGTTGELFF. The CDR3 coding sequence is TGTGCCAGCAGCTCCTCGTCGTTGGGTACGACCGGGGAGCTGTTTTTT.

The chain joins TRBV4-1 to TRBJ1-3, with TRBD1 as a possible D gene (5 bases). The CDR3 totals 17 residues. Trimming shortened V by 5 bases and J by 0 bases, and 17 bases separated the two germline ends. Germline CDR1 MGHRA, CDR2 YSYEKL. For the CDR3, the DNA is TGCGCCAGCAGCTATCAGGGCAGTACTCTCTCTGGAAACACCATATATTTT. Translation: CASSYQGSTLSGNTIYF.

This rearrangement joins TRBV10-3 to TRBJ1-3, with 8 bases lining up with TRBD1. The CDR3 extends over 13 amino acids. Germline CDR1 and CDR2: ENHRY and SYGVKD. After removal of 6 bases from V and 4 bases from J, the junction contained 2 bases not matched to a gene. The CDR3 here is CAIRQGAGNTIYF. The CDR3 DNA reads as TGTGCCATCAGGCAGGGGGCAGGAAACACCATATATTTT.

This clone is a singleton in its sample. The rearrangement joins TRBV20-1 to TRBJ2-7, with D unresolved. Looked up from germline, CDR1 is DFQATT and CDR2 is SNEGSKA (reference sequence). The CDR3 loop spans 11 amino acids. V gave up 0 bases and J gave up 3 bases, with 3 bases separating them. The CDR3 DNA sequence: TGCAGTGCTAGAGATAACTACGAGCAGTACTTC. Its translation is CSARDNYEQYF.

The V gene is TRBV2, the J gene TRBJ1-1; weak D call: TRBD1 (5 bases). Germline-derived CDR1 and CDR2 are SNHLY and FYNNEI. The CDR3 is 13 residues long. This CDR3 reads CAEAWGMNTEAFF. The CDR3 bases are TGTGCGGAGGCCTGGGGGATGAACACTGAAGCTTTCTTT. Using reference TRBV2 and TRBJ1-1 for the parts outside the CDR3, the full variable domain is EPEVTQTPSHQVTQMGQEVILRCVPISNHLYFYWYRQILGQKVEFLVSFYNNEISEKSEIFDDQFSVERPDGSNFTLKIRSTKLEDSAMYFCAEAWGMNTEAFFGQGTRLTVV.

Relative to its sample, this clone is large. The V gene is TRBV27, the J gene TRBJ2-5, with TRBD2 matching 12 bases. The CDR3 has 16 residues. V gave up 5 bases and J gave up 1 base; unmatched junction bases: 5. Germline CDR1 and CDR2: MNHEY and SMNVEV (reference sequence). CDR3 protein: CASSEGLAGLQETQYF. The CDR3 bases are TGTGCCAGCAGTGAGGGACTAGCGGGCCTCCAAGAGACCCAGTACTTC.

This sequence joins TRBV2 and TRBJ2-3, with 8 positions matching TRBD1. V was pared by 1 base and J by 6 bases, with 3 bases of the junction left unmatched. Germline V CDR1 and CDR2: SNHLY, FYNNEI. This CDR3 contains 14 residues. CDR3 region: CASSEDRGADTQYF. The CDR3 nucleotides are TGTGCCAGCAGTGAAGACAGGGGGGCCGATACGCAGTATTTT. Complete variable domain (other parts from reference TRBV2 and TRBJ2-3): EPEVTQTPSHQVTQMGQEVILRCVPISNHLYFYWYRQILGQKVEFLVSFYNNEISEKSEIFDDQFSVERPDGSNFTLKIRSTKLEDSAMYFCASSEDRGADTQYFGPGTRLTVL.

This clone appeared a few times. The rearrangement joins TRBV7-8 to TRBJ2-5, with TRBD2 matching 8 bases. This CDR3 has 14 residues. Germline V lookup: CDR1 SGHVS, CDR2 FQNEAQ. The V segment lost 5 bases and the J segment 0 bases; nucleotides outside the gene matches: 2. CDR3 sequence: CASSPGGDQETQYF. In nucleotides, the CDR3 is TGTGCCAGCAGCCCCGGGGGGGACCAAGAGACCCAGTACTTC.